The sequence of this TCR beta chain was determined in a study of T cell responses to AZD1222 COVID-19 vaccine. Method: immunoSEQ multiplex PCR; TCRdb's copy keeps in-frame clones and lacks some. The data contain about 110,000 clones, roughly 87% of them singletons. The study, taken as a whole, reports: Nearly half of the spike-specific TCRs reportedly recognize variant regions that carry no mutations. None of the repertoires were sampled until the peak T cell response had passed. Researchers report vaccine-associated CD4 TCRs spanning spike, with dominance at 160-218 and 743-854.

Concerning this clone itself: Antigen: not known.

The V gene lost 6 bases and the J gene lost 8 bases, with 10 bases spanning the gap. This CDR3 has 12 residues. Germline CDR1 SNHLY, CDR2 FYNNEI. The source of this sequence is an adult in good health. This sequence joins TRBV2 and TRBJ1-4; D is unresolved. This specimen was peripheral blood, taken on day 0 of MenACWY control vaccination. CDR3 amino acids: CASSLGEEKLFF. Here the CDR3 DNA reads TGTGCCAGCAGCCTCGGGGAGGAAAAACTGTTTTTT.